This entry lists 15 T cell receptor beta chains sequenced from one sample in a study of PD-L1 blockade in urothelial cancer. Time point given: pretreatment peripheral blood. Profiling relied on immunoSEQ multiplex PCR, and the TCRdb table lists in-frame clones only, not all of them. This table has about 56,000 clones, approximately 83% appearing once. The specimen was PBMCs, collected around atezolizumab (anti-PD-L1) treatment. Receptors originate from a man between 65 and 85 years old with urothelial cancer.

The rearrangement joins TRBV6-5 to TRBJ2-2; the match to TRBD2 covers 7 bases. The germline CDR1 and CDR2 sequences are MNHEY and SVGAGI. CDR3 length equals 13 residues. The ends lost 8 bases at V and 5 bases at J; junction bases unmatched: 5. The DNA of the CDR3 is TGTGCCAGCTCGAAAGCGGGGACCGGGGAGCTGTTTTTT. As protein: CASSKAGTGELFF.

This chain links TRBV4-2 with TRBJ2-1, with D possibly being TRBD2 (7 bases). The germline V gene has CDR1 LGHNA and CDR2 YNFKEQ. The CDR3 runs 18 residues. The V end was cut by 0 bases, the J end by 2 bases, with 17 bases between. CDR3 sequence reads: CASSQDKGEGMPYNEQFF. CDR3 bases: TGTGCCAGCAGCCAAGATAAGGGGGAGGGCATGCCCTACAATGAGCAGTTCTTC.

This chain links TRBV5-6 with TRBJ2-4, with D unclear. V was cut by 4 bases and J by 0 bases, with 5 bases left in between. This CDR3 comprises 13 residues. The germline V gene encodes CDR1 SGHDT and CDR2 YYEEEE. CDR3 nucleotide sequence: TGTGCCAGCAGCGTCCTAGCCAAAAACATTCAGTACTTC. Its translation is CASSVLAKNIQYF. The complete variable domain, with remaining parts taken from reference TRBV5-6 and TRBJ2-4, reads DAGVTQSPTHLIKTRGQQVTLRCSPKSGHDTVSWYQQALGQGPQFIFQYYEEEERQRGNFPDRFSGHQFPNYSSELNVNALLLGDSALYLCASSVLAKNIQYFGAGTRLSVL.

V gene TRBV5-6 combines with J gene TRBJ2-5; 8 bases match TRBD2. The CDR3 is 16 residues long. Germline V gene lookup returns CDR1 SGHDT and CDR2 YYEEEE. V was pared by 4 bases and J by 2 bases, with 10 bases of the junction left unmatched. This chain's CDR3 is CASSPRGGGVQETQYF. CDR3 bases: TGTGCCAGCAGCCCCCGGGGGGGAGGGGTTCAAGAGACCCAGTACTTC.

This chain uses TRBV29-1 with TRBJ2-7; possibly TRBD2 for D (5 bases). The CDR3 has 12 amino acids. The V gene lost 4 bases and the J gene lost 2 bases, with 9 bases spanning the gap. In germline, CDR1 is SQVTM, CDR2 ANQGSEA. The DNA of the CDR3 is TGCAGCGTTGCGCTAGCCGCCTACGAGCAGTACTTC. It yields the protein CSVALAAYEQYF.

DNA of the CDR3: TGTGCCAGCAGTGTGGTACAAGCCTACGAGCAGTACTTC. It is translated as CASSVVQAYEQYF. V gene TRBV2 combines with J gene TRBJ2-7; no clear D. The germline gives CDR1 SNHLY, CDR2 FYNNEI. V was shortened by 4 bases and J by 2 bases, with 9 bases between the two germline ends. This CDR3 is 13 amino acids long.

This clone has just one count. The DNA of the CDR3 is TGTGCCAGCAGCTTACTGGCAGGGGGCGGTGAGCAGTTCTTC. Encoded protein: CASSLLAGGGEQFF. The chain combines TRBV7-9 with TRBJ2-1, with 8 bases matching TRBD1. CDR3 length: 14 residues. Germline CDR1 and CDR2: SEHNR and FQNEAQ (reference sequence). The trim removed 2 bases at V and 9 bases at J, leaving 6 bases unmatched.

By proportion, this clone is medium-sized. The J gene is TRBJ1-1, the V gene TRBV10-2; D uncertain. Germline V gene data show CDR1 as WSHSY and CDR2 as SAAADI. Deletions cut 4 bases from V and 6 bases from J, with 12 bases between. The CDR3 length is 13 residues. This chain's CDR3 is CASSVGGWAEAFF. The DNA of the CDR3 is TGCGCCAGCAGTGTGGGAGGGTGGGCTGAAGCTTTCTTT.

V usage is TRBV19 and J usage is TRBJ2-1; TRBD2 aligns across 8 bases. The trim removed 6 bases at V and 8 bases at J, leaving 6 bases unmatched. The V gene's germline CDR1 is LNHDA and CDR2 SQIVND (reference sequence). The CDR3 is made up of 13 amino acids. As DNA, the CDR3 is TGTGCCAGTAGAAGCGGGAGTTCCTATGAGCAGTTCTTC. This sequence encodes CASRSGSSYEQFF.

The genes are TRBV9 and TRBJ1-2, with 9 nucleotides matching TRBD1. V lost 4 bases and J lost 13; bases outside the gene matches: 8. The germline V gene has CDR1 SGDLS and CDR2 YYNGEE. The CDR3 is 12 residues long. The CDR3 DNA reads TGTGCCAGCAGCCTTTTGGACAGGGGAATCACCTTC. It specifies CASSLLDRGITF. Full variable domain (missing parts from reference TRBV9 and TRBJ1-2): DSGVTQTPKHLITATGQRVTLRCSPRSGDLSVYWYQQSLDQGLQFLIQYYNGEERAKGNILERFSAQQFPDLHSELNLSSLELGDSALYFCASSLLDRGITFGSGTRLTVV.

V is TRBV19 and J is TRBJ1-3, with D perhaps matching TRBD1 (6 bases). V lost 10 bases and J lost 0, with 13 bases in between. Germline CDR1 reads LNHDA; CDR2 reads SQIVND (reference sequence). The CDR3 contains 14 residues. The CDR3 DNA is TGTGCCACTGCTACAGGGACCTCTGGAAACACCATATATTTT. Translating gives CATATGTSGNTIYF.

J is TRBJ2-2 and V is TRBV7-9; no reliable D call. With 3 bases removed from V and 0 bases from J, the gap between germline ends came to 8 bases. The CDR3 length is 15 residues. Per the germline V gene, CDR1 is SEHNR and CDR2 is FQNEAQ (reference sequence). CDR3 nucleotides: TGTGCCAGCAGCTTCTCCGGAGCGAACACCGGGGAGCTGTTTTTT. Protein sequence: CASSFSGANTGELFF.

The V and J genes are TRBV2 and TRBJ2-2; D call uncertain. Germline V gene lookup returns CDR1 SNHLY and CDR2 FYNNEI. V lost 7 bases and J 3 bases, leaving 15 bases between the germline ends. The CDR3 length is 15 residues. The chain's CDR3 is CASTFSRVDTGELFF. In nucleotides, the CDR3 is TGTGCCAGCACTTTTTCCCGAGTGGACACCGGGGAGCTGTTTTTT.

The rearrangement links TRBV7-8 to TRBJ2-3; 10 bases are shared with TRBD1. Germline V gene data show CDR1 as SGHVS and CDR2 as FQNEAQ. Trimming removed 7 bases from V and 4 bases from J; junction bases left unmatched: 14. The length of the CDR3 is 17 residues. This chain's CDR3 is CASTSIPGTGAPDTQYF. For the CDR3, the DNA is TGTGCCAGCACCTCCATACCCGGGACAGGGGCCCCAGATACGCAGTATTTT.

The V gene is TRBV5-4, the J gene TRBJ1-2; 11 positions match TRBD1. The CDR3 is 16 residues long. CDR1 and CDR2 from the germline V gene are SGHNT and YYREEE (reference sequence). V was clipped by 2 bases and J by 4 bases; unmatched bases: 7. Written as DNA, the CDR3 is TGTGCCAGCAGCTTACTCGGACAGGGGGCCGGCTATGGCTACACCTTC. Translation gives CASSLLGQGAGYGYTF.